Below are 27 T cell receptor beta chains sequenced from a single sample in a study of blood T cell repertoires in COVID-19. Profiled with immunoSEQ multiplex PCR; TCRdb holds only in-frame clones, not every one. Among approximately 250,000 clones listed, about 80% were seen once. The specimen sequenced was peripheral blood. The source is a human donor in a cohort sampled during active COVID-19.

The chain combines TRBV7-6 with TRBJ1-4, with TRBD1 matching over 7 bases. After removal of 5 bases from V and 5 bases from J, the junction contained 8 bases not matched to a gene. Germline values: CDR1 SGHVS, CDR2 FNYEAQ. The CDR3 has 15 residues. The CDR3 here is CASSPRRGRNEKLFF. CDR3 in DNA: TGTGCCAGCAGCCCTAGAAGGGGGCGAAATGAAAAACTGTTTTTT.

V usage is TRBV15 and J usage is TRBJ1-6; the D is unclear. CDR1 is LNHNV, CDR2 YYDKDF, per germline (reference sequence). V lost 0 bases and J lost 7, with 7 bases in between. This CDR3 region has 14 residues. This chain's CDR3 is CATSRDRVNSPLHF. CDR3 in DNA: TGTGCCACCAGCAGAGATCGGGTAAATTCACCCCTCCACTTT.

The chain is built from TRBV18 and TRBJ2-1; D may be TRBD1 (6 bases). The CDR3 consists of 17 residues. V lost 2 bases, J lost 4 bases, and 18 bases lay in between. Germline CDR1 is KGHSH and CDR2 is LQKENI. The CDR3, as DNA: TGTGCCAGCTCACCAATTAGATCCGGGACATCGTACAATGAGCAGTTCTTC. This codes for CASSPIRSGTSYNEQFF.

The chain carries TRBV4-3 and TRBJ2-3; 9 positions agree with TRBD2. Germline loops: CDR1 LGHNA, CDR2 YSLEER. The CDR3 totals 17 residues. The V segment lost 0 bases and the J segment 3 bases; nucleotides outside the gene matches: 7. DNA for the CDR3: TGCGCCAGCAGCCAAGAGATTCGACTAGCGGAGACAGATACGCAGTATTTT. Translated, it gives CASSQEIRLAETDTQYF.

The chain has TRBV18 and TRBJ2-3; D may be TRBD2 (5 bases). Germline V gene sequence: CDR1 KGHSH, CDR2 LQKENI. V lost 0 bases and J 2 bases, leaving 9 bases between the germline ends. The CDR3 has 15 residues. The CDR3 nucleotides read TGTGCCAGCTCACCACCAGGAGGATTCACAGATACGCAGTATTTT. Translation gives CASSPPGGFTDTQYF.

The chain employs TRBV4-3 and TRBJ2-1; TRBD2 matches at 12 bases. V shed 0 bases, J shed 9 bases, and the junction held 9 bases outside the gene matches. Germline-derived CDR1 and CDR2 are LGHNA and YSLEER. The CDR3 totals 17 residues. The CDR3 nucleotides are TGCGCCAGCAGCCAAGATAGGGCTAGCGGGGGGGCTGGTGAGCAGTTCTTC. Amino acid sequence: CASSQDRASGGAGEQFF.

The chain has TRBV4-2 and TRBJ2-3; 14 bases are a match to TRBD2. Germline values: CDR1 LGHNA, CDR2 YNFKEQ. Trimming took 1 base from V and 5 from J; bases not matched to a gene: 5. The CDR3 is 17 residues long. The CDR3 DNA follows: TGTGCCAGCAGCCAAGTTGGGACTAGCGGGGGACGAGATACGCAGTATTTT. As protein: CASSQVGTSGGRDTQYF.

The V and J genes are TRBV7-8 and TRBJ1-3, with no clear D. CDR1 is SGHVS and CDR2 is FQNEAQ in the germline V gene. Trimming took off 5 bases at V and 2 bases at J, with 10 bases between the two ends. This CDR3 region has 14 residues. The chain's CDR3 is CASSPTLAGNTIYF. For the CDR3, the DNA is TGTGCCAGCAGCCCAACCTTAGCTGGAAACACCATATATTTT.

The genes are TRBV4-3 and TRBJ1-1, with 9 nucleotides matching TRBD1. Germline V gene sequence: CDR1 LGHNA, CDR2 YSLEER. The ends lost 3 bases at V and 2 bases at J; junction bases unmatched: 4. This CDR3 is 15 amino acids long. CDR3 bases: TGCGCCAGCAGCCAGGGGACAGGGCAAAACACTGAAGCTTTCTTT. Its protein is CASSQGTGQNTEAFF.

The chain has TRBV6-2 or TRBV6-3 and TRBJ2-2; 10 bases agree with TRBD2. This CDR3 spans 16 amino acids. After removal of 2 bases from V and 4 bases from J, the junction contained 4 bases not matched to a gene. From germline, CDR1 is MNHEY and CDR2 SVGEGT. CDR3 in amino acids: CASSYEAGGRTGELFF. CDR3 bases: TGTGCCAGCAGTTACGAAGCGGGGGGGCGCACCGGGGAGCTGTTTTTT.

CDR3 protein: CASSTQPGQGALAEQFF. DNA for the CDR3: TGTGCCAGCAGCACACAGCCCGGACAGGGGGCTCTAGCGGAGCAGTTCTTC. The rearrangement joins TRBV7-9 to TRBJ2-1, with 11 nucleotides matching TRBD1. Trimming took 5 bases from V and 10 from J; bases not matched to a gene: 16. The length of the CDR3 is 17 residues. Germline values: CDR1 SEHNR, CDR2 FQNEAQ (reference sequence).

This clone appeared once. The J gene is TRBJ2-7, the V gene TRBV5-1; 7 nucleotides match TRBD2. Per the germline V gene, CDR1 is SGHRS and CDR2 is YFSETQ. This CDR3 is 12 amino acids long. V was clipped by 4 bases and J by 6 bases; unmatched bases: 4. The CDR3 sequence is CASSPPGGEQYF. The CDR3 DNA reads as TGCGCCAGCAGCCCCCCGGGGGGCGAGCAGTACTTC.

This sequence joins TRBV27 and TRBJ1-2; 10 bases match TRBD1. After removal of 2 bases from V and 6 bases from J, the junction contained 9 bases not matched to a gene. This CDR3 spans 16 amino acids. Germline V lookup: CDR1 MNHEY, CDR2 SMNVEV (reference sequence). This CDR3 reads CASSLTRTGGTNGYTF. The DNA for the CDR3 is TGTGCCAGCAGTTTAACGAGGACAGGGGGAACTAATGGCTACACCTTC.

The CDR3 sequence: CASSYNLADQETQYF. The DNA for the CDR3 is TGTGCCAGCAGTTACAATCTAGCGGACCAAGAGACCCAGTACTTC. This chain links TRBV6-2 or TRBV6-3 with TRBJ2-5; 7 bases are shared with TRBD2. The CDR3 has 15 residues. Germline CDR1 and CDR2: MNHEY and SVGEGT. Unmatched junction bases numbered 3, after V lost 2 bases and J lost 0 bases.

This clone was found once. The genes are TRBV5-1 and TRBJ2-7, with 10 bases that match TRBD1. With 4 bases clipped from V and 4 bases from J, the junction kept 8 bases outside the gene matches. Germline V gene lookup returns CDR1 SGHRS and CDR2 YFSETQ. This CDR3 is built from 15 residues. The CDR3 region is CASSPGTGAVYEQYF. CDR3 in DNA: TGCGCCAGCAGCCCTGGGACAGGGGCGGTGTACGAGCAGTACTTC.

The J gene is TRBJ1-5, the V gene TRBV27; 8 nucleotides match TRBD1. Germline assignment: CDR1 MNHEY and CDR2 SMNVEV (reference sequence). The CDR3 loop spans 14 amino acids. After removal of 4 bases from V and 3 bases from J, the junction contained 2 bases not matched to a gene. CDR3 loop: CASSSGQVNQPQHF. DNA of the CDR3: TGTGCCAGCAGTTCGGGACAGGTCAATCAGCCCCAGCATTTT.

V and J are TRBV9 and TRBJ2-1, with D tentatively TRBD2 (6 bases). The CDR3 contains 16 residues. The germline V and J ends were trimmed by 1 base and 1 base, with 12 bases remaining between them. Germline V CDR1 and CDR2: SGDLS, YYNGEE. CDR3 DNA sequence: TGTGCCAGCAGCGTACTCTTCGGGAGTTCCTACAATGAGCAGTTCTTC. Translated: CASSVLFGSSYNEQFF.

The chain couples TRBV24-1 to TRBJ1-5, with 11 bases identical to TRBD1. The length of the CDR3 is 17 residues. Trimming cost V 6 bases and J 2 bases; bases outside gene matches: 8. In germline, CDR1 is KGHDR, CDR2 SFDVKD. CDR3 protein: CATSPGTGGFGNQPQHF. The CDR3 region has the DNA TGTGCCACCAGTCCCGGGACAGGGGGTTTTGGCAATCAGCCCCAGCATTTT.

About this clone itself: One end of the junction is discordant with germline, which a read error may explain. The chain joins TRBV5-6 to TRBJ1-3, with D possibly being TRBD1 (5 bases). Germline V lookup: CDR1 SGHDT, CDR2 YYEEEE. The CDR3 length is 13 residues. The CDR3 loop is CASSNWQGITIYF. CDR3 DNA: TGTGCCAGCAGCAATTGGCAGGGAATCACCATATATTTT.

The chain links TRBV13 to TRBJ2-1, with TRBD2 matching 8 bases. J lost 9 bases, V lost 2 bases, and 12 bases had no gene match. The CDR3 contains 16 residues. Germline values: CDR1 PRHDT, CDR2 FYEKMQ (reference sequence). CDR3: CASSLCYGRACVEQFF. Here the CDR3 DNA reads TGTGCCAGCAGCTTATGCTACGGGAGGGCCTGTGTTGAGCAGTTCTTC.

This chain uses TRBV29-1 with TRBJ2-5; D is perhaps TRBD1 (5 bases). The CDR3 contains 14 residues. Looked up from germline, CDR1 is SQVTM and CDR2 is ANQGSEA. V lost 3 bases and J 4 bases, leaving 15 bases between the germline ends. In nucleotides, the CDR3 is TGCAGCGTTGAGCCCCGTGGAAGGGGAGAGACCCAGTACTTC. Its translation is CSVEPRGRGETQYF.

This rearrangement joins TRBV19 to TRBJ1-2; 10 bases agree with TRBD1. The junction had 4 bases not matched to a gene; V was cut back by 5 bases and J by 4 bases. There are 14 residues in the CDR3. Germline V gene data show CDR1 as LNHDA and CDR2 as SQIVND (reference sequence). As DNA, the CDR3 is TGTGCCAGTAGTCGGGACAGGGGCTTCTATGGCTACACCTTC. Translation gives CASSRDRGFYGYTF.

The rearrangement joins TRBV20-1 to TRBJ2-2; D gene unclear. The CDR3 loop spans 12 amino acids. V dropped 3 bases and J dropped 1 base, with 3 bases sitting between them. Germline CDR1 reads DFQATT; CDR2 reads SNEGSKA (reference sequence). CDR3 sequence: CSASRNTGELFF. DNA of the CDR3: TGCAGTGCTAGTCGGAACACCGGGGAGCTGTTTTTT.

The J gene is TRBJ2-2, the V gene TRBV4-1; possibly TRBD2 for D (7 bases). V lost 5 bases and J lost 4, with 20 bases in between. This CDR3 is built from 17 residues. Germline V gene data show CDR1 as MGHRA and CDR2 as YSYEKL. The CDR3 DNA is TGCGCCAGCAGCGCGGGGGCAGGGCCGACCCCCACCGGGGAGCTGTTTTTT. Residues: CASSAGAGPTPTGELFF.

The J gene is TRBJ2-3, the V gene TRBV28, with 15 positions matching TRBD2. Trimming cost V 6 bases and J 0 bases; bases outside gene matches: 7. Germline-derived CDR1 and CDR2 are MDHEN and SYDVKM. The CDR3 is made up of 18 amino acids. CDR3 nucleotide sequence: TGTGCCAGCAGACCCGGACTAGCGGGGGGGCTCAGCACAGATACGCAGTATTTT. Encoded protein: CASRPGLAGGLSTDTQYF.

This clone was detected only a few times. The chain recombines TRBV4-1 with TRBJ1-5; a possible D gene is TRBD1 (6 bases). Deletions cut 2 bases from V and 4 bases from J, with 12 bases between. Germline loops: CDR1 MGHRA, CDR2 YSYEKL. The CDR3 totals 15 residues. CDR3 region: CASSQSGTLNQPQHF. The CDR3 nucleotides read TGCGCCAGCAGCCAATCCGGGACATTAAATCAGCCCCAGCATTTT.

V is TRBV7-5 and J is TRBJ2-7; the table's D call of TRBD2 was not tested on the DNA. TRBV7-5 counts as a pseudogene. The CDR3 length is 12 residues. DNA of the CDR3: TGTGCCAGATCCGCGGGCGCCTACGAGCAGTACTTC. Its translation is CARSAGAYEQYF.